The rows below give T cell receptor beta chains drawn from one sample of a study of T-cell reconstitution after alpha-beta-depleted transplantation in children. TCRdb re-called the PCR reads through MiXCR, storing one row per CDR3 protein. The sample has 95,000 to 150,000 distinct CDR3 sequences; roughly 24% are singletons. The sample here was PBMCs, mostly from graft donor cells, taken 180 days after TCRalphabeta/CD19-depleted stem cell transplant. The receptors originated from a male patient aged 2 to 10 who had a stem cell transplant for chronic granulomatous disease, so the T cells may come from the graft donor. CDR3s include the opening cysteine and the closing phenylalanine or tryptophan. D genes are given only for firm matches. Only some rows state a clone size, as once, few, many or a class for expanded clones.

d_gene,v_gene,abundance,j_gene,CDR3nt,CDR3aa
NA,TRBV29-1,many,TRBJ2-7,TGCAGCGTTGAAGATCACCGCACCTACGAGCAGTACTTC,CSVEDHRTYEQYF
NA,TRBV20-1,many,TRBJ1-1,TGCAGTGCCAGGACAGAGAACACTGAAGCTTTCTTT,CSARTENTEAFF
NA,TRBV20-1,many,TRBJ2-3,TGCAGTGCTAGGAAGGGGGGAAACACAGATACGCAGTATTTT,CSARKGGNTDTQYF
TRBD2,TRBV12-3/TRBV12-4,NA,TRBJ2-7,TGTGCCAGCAGGGGATACACTAGCGGGGCAAGAAGGTACGAGCAGTACTTC,CASRGYTSGARRYEQYF
TRBD2,TRBV29-1,many,TRBJ2-2,TGCAGCGTTGGGGGAGCGGGAGTTAACACCGGGGAGCTGTTTTTT,CSVGGAGVNTGELFF
NA,TRBV12-3/TRBV12-4,few,TRBJ1-1,TGTGCCAGCAGCCCTCCCTGGGGGACAAACACTGAAGCTTTCTTT,CASSPPWGTNTEAFF
TRBD2,TRBV20-1,NA,TRBJ2-1,TGCAGTGCTAGAGAGAGCGGGAGGGCCTGGGTCAATGAGCAGTTCTTC,CSARESGRAWVNEQFF
TRBD2,TRBV29-1,many,TRBJ2-5,TGCAGCGTTGAGAGTGGGGCTAGCGGGAGCCAAGAGACCCAGTACTTC,CSVESGASGSQETQYF
NA,TRBV29-1,many,TRBJ2-3,TGCAGCGTTGTCGACATGTTAAACGATGTAGCGCAGTATTTT,CSVVDMLNDVAQYF
NA,TRBV20-1,many,TRBJ2-6,TGCAGTGCCCCAAGTGCTGGGGCCAACGTCCTGACTTTC,CSAPSAGANVLTF
NA,TRBV7-9,many,TRBJ2-3,TGTGCCAGCAGCTCATTTGCGAATACGCAGTATTTT,CASSSFANTQYF
NA,TRBV28,many,TRBJ2-3,TGTGCCAGCAGTCCATCCGGGTCTAGCACAGATACGCAGTATTTT,CASSPSGSSTDTQYF
TRBD1,TRBV12-3/TRBV12-4,few,TRBJ2-1,TGTGCCAGCAGCGTGGTGAGGGGGCATGAGCAGTTCTTC,CASSVVRGHEQFF
TRBD1,TRBV4-3,NA,TRBJ2-3,TGCGCCAGCAGCCAAGACTTCCGTGACAGGGGGAATACGCAGTATTTT,CASSQDFRDRGNTQYF
NA,TRBV12-3/TRBV12-4,NA,TRBJ2-5,TGTGCCAGCAGTCCGAGGGAGACCCAGTACTTC,CASSPRETQYF
TRBD2,TRBV20-1,NA,TRBJ2-7,TGCAGTGCTAGCCGACTAGCGGGGACCTACGAGCAGTACTTC,CSASRLAGTYEQYF
TRBD1,TRBV5-1,NA,TRBJ2-3,TGCGCCAGCGGGGACCCGGACAGGATCAGCACAGATACGCAGTATTTT,CASGDPDRISTDTQYF
TRBD2,TRBV20-1,NA,TRBJ2-1,TGCTGTGCTAGAGATAGGGCTAGCGGGAACAATGAGCAGTTCTTC,CCARDRASGNNEQFF
NA,TRBV5-1,few,TRBJ2-3,TGCGCCAGCAGCTTGGCCAATTATGGGCGGGGCCAGCCTAGCACAGATACGCAGTATTTT,CASSLANYGRGQPSTDTQYF
TRBD2,TRBV11-1,NA,TRBJ2-1,TGTGCCAGCAGCCTATCACCGGGACTAGGGATGAATGAGCAGTTCTTC,CASSLSPGLGMNEQFF
TRBD2,TRBV12-3/TRBV12-4,few,TRBJ2-1,TGTGCCAGCAGCTTTCGACTAGCCCCTCCTAATGAGCAGTTCTTC,CASSFRLAPPNEQFF
TRBD2,TRBV12-3/TRBV12-4,many,TRBJ2-7,TGTGCCAGCACCAAAGGGAGGGAGAACCACTACGAGCAGTACTTC,CASTKGRENHYEQYF
TRBD1,TRBV5-1,few,TRBJ2-1,TGCGCCAGCAGCACGGACAGGGGGCGGGATGAGCAGTTCTTC,CASSTDRGRDEQFF
TRBD1,TRBV5-1,NA,TRBJ1-2,TGCGCCAGCACGGGGGACAGCTATGGCTACACCTTC,CASTGDSYGYTF
NA,TRBV5-1,NA,TRBJ2-7,TGCGCCAGCAGAAGGGACGCCTACGAGCAGTACTTC,CASRRDAYEQYF
TRBD1,TRBV4-3,NA,TRBJ2-2,TGCGCCAGCAGCCAACGGACAGGAAACACCGGGGAGCTGTTTTTT,CASSQRTGNTGELFF
TRBD2,TRBV27,many,TRBJ2-1,TGTGCCAGCAGGACTAGCGGTTACAATGAGCAGTTCTTC,CASRTSGYNEQFF
TRBD2,TRBV29-1,NA,TRBJ2-7,TGCAGCGTTCGTACTAGCGGGAGTTTCGAGCAGTACTTC,CSVRTSGSFEQYF
NA,TRBV28,once,TRBJ2-5,TGTGCCAGCAGTTTCTTCACAGGGAGGAGGGAGACCCAGTACTTC,CASSFFTGRRETQYF
TRBD2,TRBV3-1,NA,TRBJ2-4,TGTGCCAGCAGCCAACTGACAGAGGGACTAGGGGGAAACATTCAGTACTTC,CASSQLTEGLGGNIQYF
NA,TRBV29-1,many,TRBJ2-5,TGCAGCGTGAGGGGGGACAGAGGCGAGACCCAGTACTTC,CSVRGDRGETQYF
NA,TRBV29-1,NA,TRBJ2-5,TGCAGCGTTGTATCATGGGGGCTTGGGGTCCAAGAGACCCATTACTTC,CSVVSWGLGVQETHYF
NA,TRBV19,NA,TRBJ2-1,TGTGCCAGTAGTCCCCGTTCGCCTTACAATGAGCAGTTCTTC,CASSPRSPYNEQFF
NA,TRBV2,few,TRBJ2-3,TGTGCCAGCAGTTGGGGCAGGGGAAGTGATACGCAGTATTTT,CASSWGRGSDTQYF
NA,TRBV11-2,many,TRBJ1-1,TGTGCCAGCAGGCGAGACCGAATGAACACTGAAGCTTTCTTT,CASRRDRMNTEAFF
TRBD1,TRBV7-9,many,TRBJ2-5,TGTGCCAGCAGCCCTGGACAGGGCCCCCCCGGTCGGACCCAGTACTTC,CASSPGQGPPGRTQYF
TRBD1,TRBV7-6,NA,TRBJ1-6,TGTGCCAGCAGCATGACAGGGAATAATTCACCCCTCCACTTT,CASSMTGNNSPLHF
TRBD2,TRBV5-1,NA,TRBJ2-1,TGCGCCAGCGCGGGAGAGCCTCTGTACAATGAGCAGTTCTTC,CASAGEPLYNEQFF
NA,TRBV3-1,NA,TRBJ2-7,TGTGCCAGCAGCCAACCTACAGGAGTGCAGTACTTC,CASSQPTGVQYF
NA,TRBV20-1,NA,TRBJ2-2,TGCAGTGCTAAATTAGCGGCTGGAACCGGGGAGCTGTTTTTT,CSAKLAAGTGELFF
NA,TRBV15,NA,TRBJ2-1,TGTGCCACCAGCAGAGATAGGGGAATCAATGAGCAGTTCTTC,CATSRDRGINEQFF
NA,TRBV7-9,few,TRBJ1-1,TGTGCCAGCAGCTTAGCTCAAAGGGTTGGGAACACTGAAGCTTTCTTT,CASSLAQRVGNTEAFF
NA,TRBV5-6,NA,TRBJ2-7,TGTGCCAGCAGCTTCTATATGGCAAACTACGAGCAGTACTTC,CASSFYMANYEQYF
TRBD1,TRBV7-2,NA,TRBJ2-7,TGTGCCAGCAAACAGGGGTTTCACGAGCAGTACTTC,CASKQGFHEQYF
NA,TRBV20-1,many,TRBJ2-4,TGCAGTGCTAGAGGGACCCGGACTTCAATGGGCAAAAACATTCAGTACTTC,CSARGTRTSMGKNIQYF
NA,TRBV12-3/TRBV12-4,few,TRBJ1-2,TGTGCCAGCAGTTTTTCCTTACAGAATGGCTACACCTTC,CASSFSLQNGYTF
TRBD1,TRBV20-1,NA,TRBJ2-7,TGCAGTGCTAGGACAACAGGGGGCTACGAGCAGTACTTC,CSARTTGGYEQYF
TRBD1,TRBV7-8,many,TRBJ1-5,TGTGCCAGCAGCCAGGGACAGGGAAACTTCTTACAGCCCCAGCATTTT,CASSQGQGNFLQPQHF
NA,TRBV5-1,many,TRBJ2-1,TGCGCCAGCAGCTTGGTTCAGACCAATGAGCAGTTCTTC,CASSLVQTNEQFF
NA,TRBV7-9,many,TRBJ1-4,TGTGCCAGCAGCTTAGTTCGGGGTCCTGCAACTAATGAAAAACTGTTTTTT,CASSLVRGPATNEKLFF
TRBD2,TRBV7-9,NA,TRBJ2-5,TGTGCCAGCAGCTCTAGCGGGAAGTACCAAGAGACCCAGTACTTC,CASSSSGKYQETQYF
NA,TRBV9,NA,TRBJ2-4,TGTGCCAGCAGCGGGACCGTGGAAAACATTCAGTACTTC,CASSGTVENIQYF